The 13 T cell receptor beta chains given below trace back to one sample, sequenced in a study of blood T cell repertoires in COVID-19. Only in-frame clones appear in the TCRdb table, and some are missing; sequencing was by immunoSEQ multiplex PCR. The sample comprises approximately 200,000 clones, 88% of which are singletons, and approximately 1.1% rests with the top ten. The specimen was peripheral blood. All receptors derive from a man aged 25-40 years with acute or convalescent COVID-19.

This rearrangement joins TRBV18 to TRBJ2-7; weak D call: TRBD1 (5 bases). CDR1 is KGHSH, CDR2 LQKENI, per germline. The germline V and J ends were trimmed by 3 bases and 4 bases, with 10 bases remaining between them. The CDR3 has 13 amino acids. The CDR3 spells CASSPKAGYEQYF. In DNA form, the CDR3 reads TGTGCCAGCTCACCTAAGGCAGGGTACGAGCAGTACTTC.

This chain joins TRBV4-1 and TRBJ2-7; 11 bases align to TRBD2. With 6 bases clipped from V and 3 bases from J, the junction kept 4 bases outside the gene matches. Germline CDR1 reads MGHRA; CDR2 reads YSYEKL. This CDR3 comprises 14 residues. CDR3 sequence reads: CASRPLAGGYEQYF. In DNA, the CDR3 is TGCGCCAGCAGGCCCCTAGCGGGGGGCTACGAGCAGTACTTC.

This CDR3 is CASSLGGRTDTQYF. Written as DNA, the CDR3 is TGCGCCAGCAGCTTAGGGGGCCGCACAGATACGCAGTATTTT. V gene TRBV5-1 combines with J gene TRBJ2-3; 7 nucleotides line up with TRBD1. After removal of 2 bases from V and 1 base from J, the junction contained 1 base not matched to a gene. The CDR3 has 14 residues. In germline, CDR1 is SGHRS, CDR2 YFSETQ.

The V and J genes are TRBV28 and TRBJ1-6, with D unresolved. CDR3 size: 16 residues. The germline V and J ends were trimmed by 4 bases and 9 bases, with 19 bases remaining between them. Germline lookup yields CDR1 MDHEN and CDR2 SYDVKM. The CDR3 protein is CASSSWTRGPSSPLHF. The CDR3 DNA reads TGTGCCAGCAGTTCATGGACTCGCGGGCCTTCTTCACCCCTCCACTTT.

V usage is TRBV30 and J usage is TRBJ1-6; 7 nucleotides agree with TRBD1. Trimming took 2 bases from V and 3 from J; bases not matched to a gene: 10. The CDR3 is 17 amino acids. Germline V gene lookup returns CDR1 GTSNPN and CDR2 SVGIG (reference sequence). Written as DNA, the CDR3 is TGTGCCTGGAGTAAGCGGACAGGCCAGGACTATAATTCACCCCTCCACTTT. Its translation is CAWSKRTGQDYNSPLHF.

This chain joins TRBV10-1 and TRBJ2-7; 7 bases are a match to TRBD2. With V trimmed by 4 bases and J by 5 bases, 8 bases remained unmatched. Looked up from germline, CDR1 is WNHNN and CDR2 is SYGVQD (reference sequence). This CDR3 has 14 amino acids. In nucleotides, the CDR3 is TGCGCCAGCAGTGGCCCCCTGGGGGGGAACGAGCAGTACTTC. It encodes CASSGPLGGNEQYF.

This clone was counted a few times. This rearrangement joins TRBV6-2 or TRBV6-3 to TRBJ2-4; the D gene is possibly TRBD2 (6 bases). The V and J ends lost 6 bases and 0 bases respectively, with 33 bases between them. In germline, CDR1 is MNHEY, CDR2 SVGEGT. The CDR3 is made up of 22 amino acids. This CDR3 is CASSRFRADQLRRDIAKNIQYF. The CDR3 bases are TGTGCCAGCAGCCGCTTCCGGGCCGATCAGCTGAGGAGGGATATAGCCAAAAACATTCAGTACTTC.

CDR3 loop: CASSLGSPRDGYGYTF. Here the CDR3 DNA reads TGTGCCAGCAGCTTAGGTTCCCCGAGGGATGGGTATGGCTACACCTTC. This rearrangement joins TRBV7-8 to TRBJ1-2; D remains ambiguous. V lost 1 base, J lost 5 bases, and 17 bases lay in between. Germline-derived CDR1 and CDR2 are SGHVS and FQNEAQ. There are 16 residues in the CDR3.

This sequence joins TRBV5-6 and TRBJ1-2; 7 bases fit TRBD1. V shed 2 bases and J 8 bases; nucleotides not matched to a gene: 9. CDR1 and CDR2 from the germline V gene are SGHDT and YYEEEE. The CDR3 runs 14 residues. This CDR3 reads CASSFMTGIEGYTF. CDR3 bases: TGTGCCAGCAGCTTTATGACAGGGATAGAGGGCTACACCTTC.

The chain couples TRBV9 to TRBJ2-2; D gene unclear. V was pared by 3 bases and J by 0 bases, with 9 bases between. The CDR3 runs 15 residues. Germline V CDR1 and CDR2: SGDLS, YYNGEE. The DNA for the CDR3 is TGTGCCAGCAGCGAGTGGAGAGCGAACACCGGGGAGCTGTTTTTT. This gives the protein CASSEWRANTGELFF.

This chain connects TRBV6-1 to TRBJ2-1; a weak D match, TRBD2 (5 bases). V was cut by 2 bases and J by 0 bases, with 11 bases left in between. The CDR3 runs 16 residues. The germline CDR1 and CDR2 sequences are MNHNS and SASEGT. This chain's CDR3 is CASSEPQRSSYNEQFF. The CDR3, as DNA: TGTGCCAGCAGTGAACCACAGCGGAGCTCCTACAATGAGCAGTTCTTC.

This sequence joins TRBV28 and TRBJ1-2; TRBD1 matches at 7 bases. J lost 2 bases, V lost 6 bases, and 6 bases had no gene match. The CDR3 runs 14 residues. Germline CDR1 is MDHEN and CDR2 is SYDVKM. DNA for the CDR3: TGTGCCAGCAGAAGACAGGGCTACAACTATGGCTACACCTTC. Translated, it gives CASRRQGYNYGYTF.

Details on this clone: Other DNA sequences in the sample encode the same CDR3. The CDR3 coding sequence is TGTGCCAGCAGTACAGGGGAGACTTCTGGGGCCAACGTCCTGACTTTC. Translated, it gives CASSTGETSGANVLTF. The chain joins TRBV28 to TRBJ2-6; 7 nucleotides agree with TRBD1. The germline V gene has CDR1 MDHEN and CDR2 SYDVKM. Losses at the gene ends were 5 bases for V and 1 base for J; bases not matched to a gene: 5. The CDR3 is 16 amino acids. The variable domain in full, with the rest retrieved from reference TRBV28 and TRBJ2-6, is DVKVTQSSRYLVKRTGEKVFLECVQDMDHENMFWYRQDPGLGLRLIYFSYDVKMKEKGDIPEGYSVSREKKERFSLILESASTNQTSMYLCASSTGETSGANVLTFGAGSRLTVL.